This T cell receptor beta chain was captured in a study of metastatic and nonmetastatic thyroid tumors. Overall study context: Comparison of repertoires was carried out across blood and tumor or nodule tissue from malignant and benign thyroid patients.

Thyroid surgery was preceded by no treatment in any patient. TCRdb re-analyzed the PCR reads through MiXCR. The table records 6,000 to 8,500 clones, 3% to 4% of them present only once. Germline V gives CDR1 SEHNR, CDR2 FQNEAQ (reference sequence). The CDR3 runs to 14 residues. The V end lost 5 bases, the J end lost 2 bases, and 11 bases lay between the germline ends. The sample holds many counts of this clone. Antigen specificity is unknown. Study-wide results and caveats: A significant increase in TCR beta diversity was reportedly seen in malignant thyroid tumors relative to benign nodules, in blood and tumor.

The material sequenced was tumor tissue. This chain links TRBV7-9 with TRBJ2-3; tentatively, D is TRBD1 or TRBD2 (6 bases each). This TCR derives from a female donor with papillary thyroid cancer or a benign thyroid nodule (not recorded which). Some clones in this sample may be carry-over from other donors' samples. CDR3 sequence: CASSRGQVTDTQYF. For the CDR3, the DNA is TGTGCCAGCAGCCGGGGGCAGGTCACAGATACGCAGTATTTT.